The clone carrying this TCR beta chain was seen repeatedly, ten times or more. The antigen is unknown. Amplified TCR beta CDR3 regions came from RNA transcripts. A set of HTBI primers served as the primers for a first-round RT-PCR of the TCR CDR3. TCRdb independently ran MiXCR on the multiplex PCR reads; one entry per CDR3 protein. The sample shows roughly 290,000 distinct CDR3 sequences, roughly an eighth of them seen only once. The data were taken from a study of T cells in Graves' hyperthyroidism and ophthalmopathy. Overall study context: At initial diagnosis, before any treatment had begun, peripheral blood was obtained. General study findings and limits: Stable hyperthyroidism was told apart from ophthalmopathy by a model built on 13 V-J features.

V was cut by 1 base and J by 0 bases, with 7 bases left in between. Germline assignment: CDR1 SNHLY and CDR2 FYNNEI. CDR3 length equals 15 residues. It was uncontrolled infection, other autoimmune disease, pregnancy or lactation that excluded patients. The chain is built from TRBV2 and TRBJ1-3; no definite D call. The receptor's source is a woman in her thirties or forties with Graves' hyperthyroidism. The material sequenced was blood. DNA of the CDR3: TGTGCCAGCAGTGAAGTCCCCACCTCTGGAAACACCATATATTTT. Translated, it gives CASSEVPTSGNTIYF.